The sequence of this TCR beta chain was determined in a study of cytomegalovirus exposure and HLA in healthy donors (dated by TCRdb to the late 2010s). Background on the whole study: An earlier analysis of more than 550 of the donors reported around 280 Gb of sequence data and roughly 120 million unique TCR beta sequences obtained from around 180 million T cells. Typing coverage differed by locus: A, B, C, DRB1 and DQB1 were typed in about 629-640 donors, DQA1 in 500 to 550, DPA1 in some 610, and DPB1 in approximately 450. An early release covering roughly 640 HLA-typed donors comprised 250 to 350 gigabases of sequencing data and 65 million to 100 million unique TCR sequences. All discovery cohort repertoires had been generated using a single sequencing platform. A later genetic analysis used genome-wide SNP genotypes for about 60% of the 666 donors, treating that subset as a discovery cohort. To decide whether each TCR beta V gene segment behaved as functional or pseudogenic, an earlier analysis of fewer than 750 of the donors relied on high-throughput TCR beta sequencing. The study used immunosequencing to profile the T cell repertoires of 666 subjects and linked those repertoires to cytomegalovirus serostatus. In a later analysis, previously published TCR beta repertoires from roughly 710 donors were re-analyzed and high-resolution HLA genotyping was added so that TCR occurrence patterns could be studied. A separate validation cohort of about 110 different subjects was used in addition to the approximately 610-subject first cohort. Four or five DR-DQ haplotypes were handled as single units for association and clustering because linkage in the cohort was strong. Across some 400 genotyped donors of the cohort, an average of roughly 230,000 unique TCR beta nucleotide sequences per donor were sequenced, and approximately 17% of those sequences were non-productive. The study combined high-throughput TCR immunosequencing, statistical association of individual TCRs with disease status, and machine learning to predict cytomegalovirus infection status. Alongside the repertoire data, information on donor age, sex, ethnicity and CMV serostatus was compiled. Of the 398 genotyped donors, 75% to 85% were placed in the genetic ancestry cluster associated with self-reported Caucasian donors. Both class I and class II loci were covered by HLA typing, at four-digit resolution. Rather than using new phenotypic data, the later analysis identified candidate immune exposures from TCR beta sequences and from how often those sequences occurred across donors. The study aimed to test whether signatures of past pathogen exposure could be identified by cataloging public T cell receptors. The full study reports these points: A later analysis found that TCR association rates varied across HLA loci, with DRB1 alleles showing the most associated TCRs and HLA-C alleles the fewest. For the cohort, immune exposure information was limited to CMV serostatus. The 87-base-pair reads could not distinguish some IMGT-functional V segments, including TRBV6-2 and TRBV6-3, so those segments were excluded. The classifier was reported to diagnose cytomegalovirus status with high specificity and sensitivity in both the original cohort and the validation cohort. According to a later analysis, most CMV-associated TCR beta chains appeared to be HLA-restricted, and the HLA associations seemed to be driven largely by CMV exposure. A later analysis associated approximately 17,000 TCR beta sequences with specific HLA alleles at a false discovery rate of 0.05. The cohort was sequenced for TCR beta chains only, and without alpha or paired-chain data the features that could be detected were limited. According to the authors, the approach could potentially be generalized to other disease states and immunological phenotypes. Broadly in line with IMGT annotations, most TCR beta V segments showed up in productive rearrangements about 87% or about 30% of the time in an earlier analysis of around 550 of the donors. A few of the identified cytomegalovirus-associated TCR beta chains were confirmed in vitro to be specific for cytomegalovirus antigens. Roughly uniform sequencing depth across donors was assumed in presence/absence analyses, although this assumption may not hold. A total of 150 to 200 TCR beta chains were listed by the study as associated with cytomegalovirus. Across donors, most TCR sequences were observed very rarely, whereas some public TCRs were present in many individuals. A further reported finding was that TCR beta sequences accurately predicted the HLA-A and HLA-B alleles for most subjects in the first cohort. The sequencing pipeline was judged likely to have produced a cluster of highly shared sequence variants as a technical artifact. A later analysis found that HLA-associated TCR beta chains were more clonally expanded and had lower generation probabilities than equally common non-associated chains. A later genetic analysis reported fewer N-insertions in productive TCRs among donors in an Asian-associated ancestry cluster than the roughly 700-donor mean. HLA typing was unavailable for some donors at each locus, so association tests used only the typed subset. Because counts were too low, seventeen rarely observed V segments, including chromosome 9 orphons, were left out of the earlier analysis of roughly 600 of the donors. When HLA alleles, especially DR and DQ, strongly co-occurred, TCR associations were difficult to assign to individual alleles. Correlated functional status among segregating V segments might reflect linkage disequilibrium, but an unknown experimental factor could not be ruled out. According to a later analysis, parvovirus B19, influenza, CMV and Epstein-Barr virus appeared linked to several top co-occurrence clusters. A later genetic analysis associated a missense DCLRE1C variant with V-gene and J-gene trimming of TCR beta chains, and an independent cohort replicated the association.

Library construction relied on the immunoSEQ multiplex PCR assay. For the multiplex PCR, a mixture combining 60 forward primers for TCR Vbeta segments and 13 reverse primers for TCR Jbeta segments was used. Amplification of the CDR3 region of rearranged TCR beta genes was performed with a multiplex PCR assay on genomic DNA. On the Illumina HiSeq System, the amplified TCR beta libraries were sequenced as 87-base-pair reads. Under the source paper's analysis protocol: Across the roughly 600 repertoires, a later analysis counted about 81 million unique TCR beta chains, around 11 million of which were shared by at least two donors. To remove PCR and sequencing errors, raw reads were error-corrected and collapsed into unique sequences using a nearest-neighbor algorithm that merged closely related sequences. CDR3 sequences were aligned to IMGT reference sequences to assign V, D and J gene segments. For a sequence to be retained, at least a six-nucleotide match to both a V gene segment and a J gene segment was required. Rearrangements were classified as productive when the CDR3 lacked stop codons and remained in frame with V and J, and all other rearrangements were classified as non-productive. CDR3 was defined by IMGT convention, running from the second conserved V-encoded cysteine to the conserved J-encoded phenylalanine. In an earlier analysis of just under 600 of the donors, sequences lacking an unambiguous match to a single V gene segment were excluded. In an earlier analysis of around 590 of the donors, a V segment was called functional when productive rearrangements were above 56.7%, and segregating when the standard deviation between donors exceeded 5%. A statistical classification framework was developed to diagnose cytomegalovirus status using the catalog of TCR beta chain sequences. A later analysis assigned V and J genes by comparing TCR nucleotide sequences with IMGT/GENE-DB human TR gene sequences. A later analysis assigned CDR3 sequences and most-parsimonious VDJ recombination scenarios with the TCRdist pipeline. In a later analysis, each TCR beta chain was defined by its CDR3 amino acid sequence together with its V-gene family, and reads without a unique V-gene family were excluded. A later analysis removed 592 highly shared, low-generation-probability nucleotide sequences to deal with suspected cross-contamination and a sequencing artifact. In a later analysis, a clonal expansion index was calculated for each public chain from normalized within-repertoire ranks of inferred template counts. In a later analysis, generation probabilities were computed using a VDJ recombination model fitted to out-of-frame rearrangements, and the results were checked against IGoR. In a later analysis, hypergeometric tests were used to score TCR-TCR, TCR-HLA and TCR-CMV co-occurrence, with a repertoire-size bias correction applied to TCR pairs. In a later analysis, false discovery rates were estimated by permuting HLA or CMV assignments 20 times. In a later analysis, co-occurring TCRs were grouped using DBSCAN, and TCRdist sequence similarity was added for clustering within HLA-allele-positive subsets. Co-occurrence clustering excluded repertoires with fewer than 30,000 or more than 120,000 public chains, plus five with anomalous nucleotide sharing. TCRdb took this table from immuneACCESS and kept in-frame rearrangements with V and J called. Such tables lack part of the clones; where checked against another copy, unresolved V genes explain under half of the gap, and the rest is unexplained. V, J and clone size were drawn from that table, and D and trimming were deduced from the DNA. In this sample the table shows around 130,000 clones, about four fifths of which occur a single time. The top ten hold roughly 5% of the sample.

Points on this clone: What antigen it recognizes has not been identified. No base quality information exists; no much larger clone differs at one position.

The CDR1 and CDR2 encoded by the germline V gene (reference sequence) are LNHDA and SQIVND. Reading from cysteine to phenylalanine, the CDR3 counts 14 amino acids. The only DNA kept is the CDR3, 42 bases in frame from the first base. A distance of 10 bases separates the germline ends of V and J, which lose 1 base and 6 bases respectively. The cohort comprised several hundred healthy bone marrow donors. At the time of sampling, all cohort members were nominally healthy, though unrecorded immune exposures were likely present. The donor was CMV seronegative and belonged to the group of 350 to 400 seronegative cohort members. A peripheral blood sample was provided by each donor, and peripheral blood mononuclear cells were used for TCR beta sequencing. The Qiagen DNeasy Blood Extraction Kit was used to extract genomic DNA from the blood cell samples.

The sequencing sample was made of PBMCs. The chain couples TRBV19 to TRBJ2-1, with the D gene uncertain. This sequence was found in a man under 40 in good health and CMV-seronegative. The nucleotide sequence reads TGTGCCAGTAGTATAGGCGGCAGTCCCAATGAGCAGTTCTTC. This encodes CASSIGGSPNEQFF.